The clone carrying this T cell receptor (beta chain) was detected ten times or more. Single TCR cDNA molecules each had their own unique molecular identifier. Using its own MiXCR run on the 5' RACE reads, TCRdb lists one record per CDR3 protein. The sample consists of about 38,000 distinct CDR3 sequences, about 7.9% of them appearing once. Described time point: blood at routine non-recurrence follow-up after resection. Trimming pared 6 bases from V and 0 bases from J, leaving 13 bases between. The CDR3 has 15 residues. The entry originates in a study of spatial heterogeneity in lung cancer. Overall study: When available, follow-up PBMC samples taken a median of roughly two years after resection were sequenced.

V usage is TRBV12-3 or TRBV12-4 and J usage is TRBJ2-3, with D possibly matching TRBD2 (6 bases). Sequences were derived from PBMCs, sampled at follow-up. The sequence came from a male donor with early-stage non-small cell lung cancer. CDR3 loop: CASSPWGTSTDTQYF. The CDR3 coding sequence is TGTGCCAGCAGCCCTTGGGGGACTAGCACAGATACGCAGTATTTT.